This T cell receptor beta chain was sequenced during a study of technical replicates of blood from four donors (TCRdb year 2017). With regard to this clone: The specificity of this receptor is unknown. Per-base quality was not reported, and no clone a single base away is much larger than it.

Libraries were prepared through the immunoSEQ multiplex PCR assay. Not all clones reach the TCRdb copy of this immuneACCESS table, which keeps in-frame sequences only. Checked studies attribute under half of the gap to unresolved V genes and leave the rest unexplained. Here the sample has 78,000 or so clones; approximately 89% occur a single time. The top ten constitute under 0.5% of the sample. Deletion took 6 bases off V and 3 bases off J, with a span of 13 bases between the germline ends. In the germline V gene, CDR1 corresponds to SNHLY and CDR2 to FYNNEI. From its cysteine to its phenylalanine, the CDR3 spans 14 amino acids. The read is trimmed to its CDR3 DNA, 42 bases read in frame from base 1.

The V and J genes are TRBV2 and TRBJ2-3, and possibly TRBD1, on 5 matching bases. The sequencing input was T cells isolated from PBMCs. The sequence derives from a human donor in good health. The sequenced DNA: TGTGCCAGCAGCAAGGGGCTGAGTACAGATACGCAGTATTTT. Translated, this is CASSKGLSTDTQYF.